This is a list of T cell receptor beta chains from one sample in a study of blood T cell repertoires in COVID-19. Clones were sequenced by immunoSEQ multiplex PCR, and TCRdb holds only the in-frame ones, with some missing. The sample lists approximately 92,000 clones, around 83% occurring once. The specimen was peripheral blood. These receptors all come from an older woman in a cohort sampled during active or convalescent COVID-19. Each CDR3 is given with its conserved first and last residue. The order of the fields is V gene, CDR3 protein.

TRBV4-1	CASRGLPATGELFF
TRBV27	CASSFGTRNTGELFF
TRBV5-1	CASSLVGDNTEAFF
TRBV19	CASSYRINSNQPQHF
TRBV5-1	CASRWTSPTDTQYF
TRBV7-9	CASSLVWQNTGELFF
TRBV5-1	CASSLGGSNQPQHF
TRBV19	CASSIGDRLYEQYF
TRBV4-2	CASSQDLRGRGEQYF
TRBV4-1	CASSQDGRRLDNEQFF
TRBV5-5	CASSLSSGAQETQYF
TRBV7-9	CASSRDRDTNTF
TRBV5-1	CASSDGGSMNTEAFF
TRBV7-9	CASSFGQGDGYTF
TRBV12-3/TRBV12-4	CASSGSSAETQYF
TRBV5-1	CASSDAGGPGQETQYF
TRBV28	CASVGLAGNTGELFF
TRBV2	CASSTPGQGVRGYTF
TRBV7-3	CASSLFPGGSTDTQYF
TRBV5-1	CASRGTAAAYGYTF
TRBV3-1/TRBV3-2	CASSPTGADSPLHF
TRBV29-1	CSVAPPSGSYNEQFF
TRBV5-1	CASSTTGSAYEQYF